This T cell receptor (beta chain) was sequenced in a study of CD8+ T cells in alopecia areata. Across the study: A regimen of oral tofacitinib, 5 to 10 mg twice daily, was given to treated patients.

A few counts support this clone. Treatment indicated: oral pan-JAK inhibitor, 5-10 mg twice daily. Lesional scalp punch biopsies and peripheral blood were collected from alopecia areata patients. It was cDNA, reverse transcribed from extracted RNA, that served as the sequencing template. The protocol was immunoSEQ multiplex PCR, while the TCRdb copy is restricted to in-frame clones and leaves out a portion. The table lists 250,000 to 300,000 clones, roughly 64% of them singletons. Deletions cut 3 bases from V and 10 bases from J, with 19 bases between. Germline CDR1 SGHTA, CDR2 FQGNSA. This CDR3 is built from 16 residues.

This receptor was obtained from a human donor with alopecia areata. The sequences come from CD4+ T cells sorted from blood, collected at week 24, from a patient treated with tofacitinib. The chain is built from TRBV7-2 and TRBJ1-6; D unresolved. CDR3 nucleotides: TGTGCCAGCAGCTTGCGGATCGTTGATCAAGGATCACCCCTCCACTTT. It yields the protein CASSLRIVDQGSPLHF.